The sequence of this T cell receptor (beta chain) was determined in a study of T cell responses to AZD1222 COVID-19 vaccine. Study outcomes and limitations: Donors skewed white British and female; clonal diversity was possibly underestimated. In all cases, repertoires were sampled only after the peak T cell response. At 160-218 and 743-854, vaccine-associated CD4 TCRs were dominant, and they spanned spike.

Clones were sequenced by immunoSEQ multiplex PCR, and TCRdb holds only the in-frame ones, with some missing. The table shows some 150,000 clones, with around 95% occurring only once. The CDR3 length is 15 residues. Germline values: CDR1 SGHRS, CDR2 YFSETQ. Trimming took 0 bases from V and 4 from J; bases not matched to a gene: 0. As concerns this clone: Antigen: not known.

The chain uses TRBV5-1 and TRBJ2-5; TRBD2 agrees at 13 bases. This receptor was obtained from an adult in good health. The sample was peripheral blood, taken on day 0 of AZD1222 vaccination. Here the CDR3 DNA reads TGCGCCAGCAGCTTGGGACTAGCGGGGGGAGAGACCCAGTACTTC. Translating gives CASSLGLAGGETQYF.